Sequencing of this T cell receptor (beta chain) was carried out in a study of CD8 T cells in ankylosing spondylitis. Overall study results and limits: Apparently characteristic of ankylosing spondylitis blood was a TCR beta motif (eight highly homologous variants).

TCRdb reprocessed the 5' RACE reads via MiXCR and lists one record per CDR3 protein. Of some 840,000 distinct CDR3 sequences in the sample, approximately 12% were seen once. Many counts were recorded for this clonotype. What it recognizes is unknown. The sequence derives from a male donor with ankylosing spondylitis. The specimen was blood, either unsorted or a sorted T cell fraction (not recorded which).

CDR3 DNA sequence: TGCGCCAGCGGAAGCTCAGGGGCTGGCTACACCTTC. Translated: CASGSSGAGYTF. This chain joins TRBV5-1 and TRBJ1-2, with D maybe TRBD1 (6 bases). CDR1 and CDR2 from the germline V gene are SGHRS and YFSETQ. Trimming removed 7 bases from V and 7 bases from J, with 14 bases in between. This CDR3 has 12 amino acids. The variable domain in full, completed from reference TRBV5-1 and TRBJ1-2, reads KAGVTQTPRYLIKTRGQQVTLSCSPISGHRSVSWYQQTPGQGLQFLFEYFSETQRNKGNFPGRFSGRQFSNSRSEMNVSTLELGDSALYLCASGSSGAGYTFGSGTRLTVV.